The rows below give T cell receptor beta chains drawn from one sample of a study of cytomegalovirus exposure and HLA in healthy donors. Assay used: immunoSEQ multiplex PCR; TCRdb lists only in-frame clones, some missing. The sample has 250,000 to 300,000 clones, roughly 91% seen once; the top ten hold about 1.7%. Sequenced sample: PBMCs. The receptors stem from a girl aged 2 to 9 in good health and CMV-seronegative. CDR3s include the opening cysteine and the closing phenylalanine or tryptophan. A D gene is named only where the DNA matches it firmly. Expanded clones get a size class; other rows say once, few or many, or leave the size out.

cdr3_aa,cdr3_nt,v_call,clone_size,j_call,d_call
CASSFGDSSYEQYF,TGTGCCAGCAGCTTCGGGGACAGCTCCTACGAGCAGTACTTC,TRBV5-6,-,TRBJ2-7,TRBD1
CASRQGVEEKLFF,TGTGCCAGCAGACAGGGGGTTGAAGAAAAACTGTTTTTT,TRBV7-2,-,TRBJ1-4,TRBD1
CAINDGTADGYTF,TGTGCCATCAACGACGGGACAGCAGATGGCTACACCTTC,TRBV10-3,-,TRBJ1-2,TRBD1
CASSLISYNEQFF,TGTGCCAGCAGCCTTATTTCCTACAATGAGCAGTTCTTC,TRBV6-5,-,TRBJ2-1,-
CASSRGPWDRGWEETQYF,TGTGCCAGTAGCCGGGGACCCTGGGACAGGGGATGGGAAGAGACCCAGTACTTC,TRBV19,-,TRBJ2-5,TRBD1
CSVHDSYEQYF,TGCAGCGTCCATGACAGTTACGAGCAGTACTTC,TRBV29-1,-,TRBJ2-7,-
CASSPGLRNTDTQYF,TGTGCCAGCAGCCCAGGACTCCGGAACACAGATACGCAGTATTTT,TRBV4-2,-,TRBJ2-3,-
CASSAGRAGCTF,TGTGCCAGCAGTGCGGGCCGGGCAGGGTGTACCTTC,TRBV2,-,TRBJ1-2,-
CASSLGSPYEQYF,TGTGCCAGCAGCTTGGGGAGTCCCTACGAGCAGTACTTC,TRBV5-4,-,TRBJ2-7,-
CASSPGTFITDTQYF,TGCGCCAGCAGCCCAGGCACTTTCATCACAGATACGCAGTATTTT,TRBV4-1,-,TRBJ2-3,-
CASSTRQSDIQYF,TGCGCCAGCAGCACCAGACAGTCGGACATTCAGTACTTC,TRBV5-1,-,TRBJ2-4,-
CATSRQGSSYEQYF,TGTGCCACCAGCAGACAAGGGAGTAGCTACGAGCAGTACTTC,TRBV15,-,TRBJ2-7,-
CASSLLGGRALDEQYF,TGTGCCAGCAGCTTATTGGGCGGGAGGGCCTTGGACGAGCAGTACTTC,TRBV7-2,-,TRBJ2-7,TRBD2
CASISNGKNIQYF,TGTGCCAGCATAAGTAATGGCAAGAACATTCAGTACTTC,TRBV6-1,-,TRBJ2-4,-
CAISQGLAAADTQYF,TGTGCCATCAGCCAGGGACTAGCGGCGGCTGATACGCAGTATTTT,TRBV10-3,once,TRBJ2-3,TRBD2
CASSLGRGASYEQYF,TGTGCCAGCAGTTTAGGGCGGGGCGCTTCCTACGAGCAGTACTTC,TRBV28,-,TRBJ2-7,-
CASSVDGGYYGYTF,TGTGCCAGCAGTGTCGACGGCGGGTACTATGGCTACACCTTC,TRBV5-4,-,TRBJ1-2,-
CASSLASAVEQFF,TGTGCCAGCAGCTTAGCCTCAGCGGTTGAGCAGTTCTTC,TRBV7-6,-,TRBJ2-1,-
CASSMQGAGNTEAFF,TGTGCCAGTAGTATGCAGGGGGCAGGGAACACTGAAGCTTTCTTT,TRBV19,-,TRBJ1-1,TRBD1
CASSPGKNTGELFF,TGCGCCAGCAGTCCGGGAAAGAACACCGGGGAGCTGTTTTTT,TRBV10-2,-,TRBJ2-2,-
CASSIDGATNEKLFF,TGTGCCAGTAGTATAGACGGAGCAACTAATGAAAAACTGTTTTTT,TRBV19,-,TRBJ1-4,-
CASSLSGRGDTQYF,TGTGCCAGCAGTCTCAGCGGGCGGGGAGATACGCAGTATTTT,TRBV11-2,few,TRBJ2-3,-
CAWSIPGTSGGFTYEQYF,TGTGCCTGGAGTATCCCCGGGACTAGCGGGGGGTTTACCTACGAGCAGTACTTC,TRBV30,-,TRBJ2-7,TRBD2